The clone carrying this TCR beta chain was observed a handful of times. Assay: immunoSEQ multiplex PCR; the TCRdb copy retains only in-frame clones and omits some. The sample includes some 240,000 clones, around 88% of them seen just once. Trimming pared 8 bases from V and 1 base from J, leaving 9 bases between. Looked up from germline, CDR1 is MNHEY and CDR2 is SVGAGI. CDR3 size: 12 residues. The source of the sample is a study of blood T cell repertoires in COVID-19. The source is a woman aged 40 to 50 with acute COVID-19. The rearrangement joins TRBV6-5 to TRBJ2-7; no clear D. The specimen sequenced was PBMCs or T cells enriched from blood (not recorded which). The CDR3 nucleotides read TGTGCCAGCTATGCGTATTCCTACGAGCAGTACTTC. This encodes CASYAYSYEQYF.